This TCR beta chain was profiled in a study of blood T cell repertoires in COVID-19. The overall study: Spain, Italy and the United States supplied samples that represented acute and convalescent COVID-19. Sources were T cells, B-cell-depleted T cells, or PBMCs; the material itself was cDNA or gDNA.

Study processing details: Reference gene primers were amplified, and this amplification served to estimate nucleated cell counts. Clones were sequenced by immunoSEQ multiplex PCR, and TCRdb holds only the in-frame ones, with some missing. That table gives V, J and clone size, and the DNA gave D and trimming. The profile covers some 200,000 clones, with 80% to 90% appearing a single time and 5% to 6.5% taken by the ten largest. This CDR3 has 19 residues. CDR1 and CDR2 (germline): MNHEY, SVGEGT. V was clipped by 6 bases and J by 7 bases; unmatched bases: 16. The rearrangement uses TRBV6-2 or TRBV6-3 and TRBJ2-1; 15 nucleotides line up with TRBD2. Sequencing used peripheral blood. The sequence was obtained from a man older than 75 with acute or convalescent COVID-19. CDR3 in amino acids: CASSPSPGLAGGNGNEQFF. The CDR3 region has the DNA TGTGCCAGCAGCCCTTCCCCCGGACTAGCGGGAGGGAATGGGAATGAGCAGTTCTTC.